What follows are 27 T cell receptor beta chains derived from one specimen sequenced in a study of neurological immune-mediated disorders (dated by TCRdb to about 2019). The method was 5' RACE. Sequencing relied on an Illumina HiSeq 2500. Clones were called with MiXCR by TCRdb after fastp trimmed the public reads at Q25, and only in-frame beta chains were retained. Records with the same CDR3 protein are collapsed into one entry carrying the most frequent genes and DNA. This sample is represented by around 58,000 distinct CDR3 sequences; about 3.7% of them were singletons. Of the sample, approximately 7% is held by the ten largest clones. Sequencing was done on a sample of PBMCs. The receptors originated from a woman aged 55-70 years with multiple sclerosis.

This clonotype was picked up a small number of times. The chain has TRBV6-2 or TRBV6-3 and TRBJ2-5; 10 nucleotides agree with TRBD1. Trimming removed 5 bases from V and 5 bases from J; junction bases left unmatched: 8. The CDR3 extends over 15 amino acids. Germline V gives CDR1 MNHEY, CDR2 SVGEGT. The CDR3 reads CASSADRGLMETQYF. CDR3 DNA sequence: TGTGCCAGCAGTGCCGACAGGGGGCTGATGGAGACCCAGTACTTC.

At least ten counts were recorded for this clonotype. The chain recombines TRBV7-9 with TRBJ2-5; TRBD2 aligns across 14 bases. CDR1 is SEHNR, CDR2 FQNEAQ, per germline (reference sequence). Germline trimming cut 4 bases from V and 2 bases from J; bases unmatched to any gene: 15. The CDR3 covers 20 residues. The CDR3 DNA sequence: TGTGCCAGCAGCTCCTTCCGGAGGGGACTAGCGGGAGCGGTTCAAGAGACCCAGTACTTC. It encodes CASSSFRRGLAGAVQETQYF.

This clonotype was picked up many times. The CDR3 is CSVTGTADTNYGYTF. The CDR3 bases are TGCAGTGTTACCGGGACAGCGGATACTAACTATGGCTACACCTTC. The chain has TRBV20-1 and TRBJ1-2, with 7 nucleotides matching TRBD1. The CDR3 length is 15 residues. V gave up 7 bases and J gave up 0 bases; unmatched junction bases: 11. Per the germline V gene, CDR1 is DFQATT and CDR2 is SNEGSKA (reference sequence).

This clonotype was counted at least ten times. The chain is built from TRBV12-3 or TRBV12-4 and TRBJ1-2, with D perhaps TRBD1 (6 bases). V lost 3 bases and J 3 bases, leaving 14 bases between the germline ends. The CDR3 contains 15 residues. The CDR3 is CASSFPGQGHYGYTF. CDR3 sequence (DNA): TGTGCCAGCAGTTTTCCGGGTCAGGGGCACTATGGCTACACCTTC.

This clonotype was counted ten times or more. This chain joins TRBV10-3 and TRBJ2-2; TRBD1 matches at 8 bases. Trimming took 7 bases from V and 2 from J; bases not matched to a gene: 9. Germline CDR1 reads ENHRY; CDR2 reads SYGVKD. The CDR3 consists of 16 residues. CDR3 sequence reads: CAIKSSGQGNTGELFF. The DNA for the CDR3 is TGTGCCATCAAGTCGTCAGGACAGGGTAACACCGGGGAGCTGTTTTTT.

This clonotype was observed at least ten times. V usage is TRBV18 and J usage is TRBJ2-7; 8 bases agree with TRBD2. The CDR3 has 14 amino acids. CDR1 and CDR2 (germline): KGHSH, LQKENI. V was clipped by 3 bases and J by 6 bases; unmatched bases: 7. The CDR3: CASSPGLVSGEQYF. DNA for the CDR3: TGTGCCAGCTCACCGGGACTAGTATCCGGCGAGCAGTACTTC. Using reference TRBV18 and TRBJ2-7 for the parts outside the CDR3, the full variable domain is NAGVMQNPRHLVRRRGQEARLRCSPMKGHSHVYWYRQLPEEGLKFMVYLQKENIIDESGMPKERFSAEFPKEGPSILRIQQVVRGDSAAYFCASSPGLVSGEQYFGPGTRLTVT.

This clonotype was detected many times. The chain has TRBV20-1 and TRBJ2-7; D is ambiguous. The length of the CDR3 is 15 residues. V was pared by 2 bases and J by 2 bases, with 16 bases between. Per the germline V gene, CDR1 is DFQATT and CDR2 is SNEGSKA (reference sequence). CDR3 loop: CSARRDGESTYEQYF. Here the CDR3 DNA reads TGCAGTGCTAGAAGGGATGGAGAATCTACCTACGAGCAGTACTTC.

This clonotype was counted many times. The chain links TRBV6-5 to TRBJ1-1; no reliable D call. The CDR3 is made up of 14 amino acids. V was clipped by 8 bases and J by 9 bases, with 22 bases between them. Looked up from germline, CDR1 is MNHEY and CDR2 is SVGAGI. CDR3 region: CASRPNFERRKAFF. The CDR3 DNA follows: TGTGCCAGCCGGCCCAACTTCGAACGGAGGAAAGCTTTCTTT.

This clonotype occurred many times. The genes are TRBV10-3 and TRBJ1-5, with 7 bases matching TRBD1. Germline trimming cut 6 bases from V and 2 bases from J; bases unmatched to any gene: 1. The V gene's germline CDR1 is ENHRY and CDR2 SYGVKD. The CDR3 has 13 residues. The CDR3 region has the DNA TGTGCCATCAGACAGGGGCGCAATCAGCCCCAGCATTTT. It specifies CAIRQGRNQPQHF.

This clonotype came up many times. V usage is TRBV5-1 and J usage is TRBJ1-2; tentative D call: TRBD1 (6 bases). Between the trimmed V and J ends, which lost 4 bases and 0 bases, there was a span of 10 bases. From germline, CDR1 is SGHRS and CDR2 YFSETQ. CDR3 length: 14 residues. The CDR3 here is CASSDGTPNYGYTF. The DNA of the CDR3 is TGCGCCAGCAGCGACGGGACACCTAACTATGGCTACACCTTC.

This clonotype turned up a few times. The chain employs TRBV7-8 and TRBJ1-5, with 9 bases aligning to TRBD1. Per the germline V gene, CDR1 is SGHVS and CDR2 is FQNEAQ. This CDR3 spans 16 amino acids. V lost 5 bases, J lost 3 bases, and 8 bases stayed unmatched. CDR3 sequence reads: CASSNRDRAINQPQHF. The CDR3, as DNA: TGTGCCAGCAGCAACCGGGACAGGGCTATCAATCAGCCCCAGCATTTT.

Many counts were recorded for this clonotype. The rearrangement joins TRBV5-5 to TRBJ1-4; possible D gene TRBD1, 5 bases. Trimming pared 7 bases from V and 5 bases from J, leaving 9 bases between. The germline V gene encodes CDR1 SGHKS and CDR2 YYEKEE (reference sequence). The CDR3 consists of 12 residues. CDR3 DNA sequence: TGTGCCAGCGCCAGGGCGAATGAAAAACTGTTTTTT. The encoded protein is CASARANEKLFF.

This clonotype was seen at least ten times. The rearrangement joins TRBV5-1 to TRBJ2-5; tentative D call: TRBD1 (6 bases). V was shortened by 1 base and J by 5 bases, with 15 bases between the two germline ends. Germline loops: CDR1 SGHRS, CDR2 YFSETQ. This CDR3 comprises 15 residues. CDR3 region: CASSLSGTRGETQYF. The CDR3 DNA reads as TGCGCCAGCAGCTTGTCCGGGACAAGGGGGGAGACCCAGTACTTC. Full variable domain (rest looked up from reference TRBV5-1 and TRBJ2-5): KAGVTQTPRYLIKTRGQQVTLSCSPISGHRSVSWYQQTPGQGLQFLFEYFSETQRNKGNFPGRFSGRQFSNSRSEMNVSTLELGDSALYLCASSLSGTRGETQYFGPGTRLLVL.

The sample holds many counts of this clonotype. The chain links TRBV3-1 to TRBJ2-2, with D possibly matching TRBD1 (5 bases). V was shortened by 1 base and J by 5 bases, with 11 bases between the two germline ends. CDR1 LGHDT and CDR2 YNNKEL come from the germline V gene (reference sequence). CDR3 length: 15 residues. Here the CDR3 DNA reads TGTGCCAGCAGCCAAGGGGTGAAGGGGACCGGGGAGCTGTTTTTT. Its protein is CASSQGVKGTGELFF. The full variable domain, completed using reference TRBV3-1 and TRBJ2-2, is DTAVSQTPKYLVTQMGNDKSIKCEQNLGHDTMYWYKQDSKKFLKIMFSYNNKELIINETVPNRFSPKSPDKAHLNLHINSLELGDSAVYFCASSQGVKGTGELFFGEGSRLTVL.

This clonotype was detected ten times or more. The chain is built from TRBV24-1 and TRBJ2-3; D gene ambiguous. There are 11 residues in the CDR3. V was cut by 5 bases and J by 5 bases, with 4 bases left in between. The germline CDR1 and CDR2 sequences are KGHDR and SFDVKD. The CDR3 bases are TGTGCCACCAGTGTCCGAGATACGCAGTATTTT. Translating gives CATSVRDTQYF.

This clonotype was found many times. The chain recombines TRBV5-1 with TRBJ2-1; D is possibly TRBD1 (5 bases). The V end was cut by 1 base, the J end by 1 base, with 9 bases between. The CDR3 loop spans 15 amino acids. Germline-derived CDR1 and CDR2 are SGHRS and YFSETQ. Written as DNA, the CDR3 is TGCGCCAGCAGCTTGCAGGGCTATTCCTACAATGAGCAGTTCTTC. Translation: CASSLQGYSYNEQFF.

This clonotype has a count of ten or more. The rearrangement uses TRBV7-2 and TRBJ2-3; D is uncertain. The CDR3 consists of 15 residues. V was pared by 3 bases and J by 2 bases, with 12 bases between. Germline-derived CDR1 and CDR2 are SGHTA and FQGNSA. Here the CDR3 reads CASSLGSYTTDTQYF. CDR3 nucleotide sequence: TGTGCCAGCAGCTTGGGTTCCTACACCACAGATACGCAGTATTTT. Together with reference TRBV7-2 and TRBJ2-3, the CDR3 gives the full variable domain: GAGVSQSPSNKVTEKGKDVELRCDPISGHTALYWYRQSLGQGLEFLIYFQGNSAPDKSGLPSDRFSAERTGGSVSTLTIQRTQQEDSAVYLCASSLGSYTTDTQYFGPGTRLTVL.

This clonotype was observed at least ten times. The chain has TRBV5-1 and TRBJ1-2; tentative D call: TRBD1 (5 bases). V was pared by 2 bases and J by 3 bases, with 11 bases between. Germline CDR1 is SGHRS and CDR2 is YFSETQ. The CDR3 totals 14 residues. The CDR3 loop is CASSFETEDYGYTF. CDR3 bases: TGCGCCAGCAGCTTCGAGACAGAGGACTATGGCTACACCTTC.

This clonotype was counted ten times or more. The V call is TRBV12-3 or TRBV12-4, the J call TRBJ2-1; 9 bases match TRBD1. V was clipped by 3 bases and J by 7 bases; unmatched bases: 7. This CDR3 region has 15 residues. The CDR3 DNA sequence: TGTGCCAGCAGTTTTTTGGGACAGGGAGTAAATGAGCAGTTCTTC. This sequence encodes CASSFLGQGVNEQFF.

This clonotype was seen ten or more times. The rearrangement joins TRBV27 to TRBJ2-2; the match to TRBD2 covers 12 bases. This CDR3 has 19 amino acids. Germline trimming cut 1 base from V and 5 bases from J; bases unmatched to any gene: 11. Per germline, CDR1 MNHEY and CDR2 SMNVEV (reference sequence). This chain's CDR3 is CASSLFALAGGPRTGELFF. CDR3 bases: TGTGCCAGCAGTTTATTCGCCCTAGCGGGAGGGCCTAGGACCGGGGAGCTGTTTTTT.

Only a few counts were recorded for this clonotype. A much larger clonotype is one base distant, so this may be a read error. The conserved final phenylalanine or tryptophan is absent from the CDR3, which likely points to a read error. This chain joins TRBV7-9 and TRBJ1-5; no firm D call. The CDR3 is made up of 12 amino acids. V shed 0 bases and J shed 3 bases, with 0 bases lying between them. The germline gives CDR1 SEHNR, CDR2 FQNEAQ (reference sequence). CDR3 DNA sequence: TGTGCCAGCAGCTTAGCCAATCAGCCCCAGCATTGT. Amino acid sequence: CASSLANQPQHC.

This clonotype was seen at least ten times. As DNA, the CDR3 is TGTGCCAGCAGTGGGCCAGGGGTGAACACTGAAGCTTTCTTT. Translated: CASSGPGVNTEAFF. The chain combines TRBV6-2 or TRBV6-3 with TRBJ1-1; a weak D match, TRBD1 (6 bases). Trimming stripped 5 bases from V and 0 bases from J, with 10 bases between. The CDR3 contains 14 residues. Germline V gene sequence: CDR1 MNHEY, CDR2 SVGEGT.

CDR3 in DNA: TGCGCCAGCAGTGAAGGACTGAACACCGGGGAGCTGTTTTTT. Translating gives CASSEGLNTGELFF. The chain couples TRBV10-2 to TRBJ2-2; maybe TRBD2 (5 bases). The CDR3 extends over 14 amino acids. The V end was cut by 3 bases, the J end by 1 base, with 6 bases between. Germline CDR1 is WSHSY and CDR2 is SAAADI.

This clonotype was observed many times. V gene TRBV28 combines with J gene TRBJ2-1, with TRBD2 identical over 8 bases. With V trimmed by 7 bases and J by 6 bases, 11 bases remained unmatched. Germline loops: CDR1 MDHEN, CDR2 SYDVKM. The length of the CDR3 is 15 residues. For the CDR3, the DNA is TGTGCCAGCACCGCGGTAGGGACTAGATTCAATGAGCAGTTCTTC. Residues: CASTAVGTRFNEQFF.

In its sample, this clonotype was seen many times. The chain has TRBV7-8 and TRBJ2-2; D call uncertain. Trimming left V 1 base short and J 6 bases short, with 6 bases between. The CDR3 runs to 13 residues. Germline V gives CDR1 SGHVS, CDR2 FQNEAQ. The CDR3 DNA sequence: TGTGCCAGCAGCTTAGTAGACGCCGGGGAGCTGTTTTTT. As protein: CASSLVDAGELFF. The entire variable domain, with the rest obtained from reference TRBV7-8 and TRBJ2-2, is as follows: GAGVSQSPRYKVAKRGQDVALRCDPISGHVSLFWYQQALGQGPEFLTYFQNEAQLDKSGLPSDRFFAERPEGSVSTLKIQRTQQEDSAVYLCASSLVDAGELFFGEGSRLTVL.

This clonotype was observed many times. This rearrangement joins TRBV5-1 to TRBJ2-1; 8 bases line up with TRBD2. Losses at the gene ends were 4 bases for V and 5 bases for J; bases not matched to a gene: 11. The CDR3 extends over 16 amino acids. The germline gives CDR1 SGHRS, CDR2 YFSETQ. The CDR3 DNA reads TGCGCCAGCAGCGTAACTAGCGGCATTAGAAACAATGAGCAGTTCTTC. Translating it yields CASSVTSGIRNNEQFF.

This clonotype was detected many times. The chain joins TRBV5-1 to TRBJ1-1; tentative D call: TRBD1 (5 bases). Germline-derived CDR1 and CDR2 are SGHRS and YFSETQ. V was cut by 2 bases and J by 1 base, with 9 bases left in between. There are 14 residues in the CDR3. Written as DNA, the CDR3 is TGCGCCAGCAGCTTCGACGGGGGGAACACTGAAGCTTTCTTT. It codes for CASSFDGGNTEAFF.